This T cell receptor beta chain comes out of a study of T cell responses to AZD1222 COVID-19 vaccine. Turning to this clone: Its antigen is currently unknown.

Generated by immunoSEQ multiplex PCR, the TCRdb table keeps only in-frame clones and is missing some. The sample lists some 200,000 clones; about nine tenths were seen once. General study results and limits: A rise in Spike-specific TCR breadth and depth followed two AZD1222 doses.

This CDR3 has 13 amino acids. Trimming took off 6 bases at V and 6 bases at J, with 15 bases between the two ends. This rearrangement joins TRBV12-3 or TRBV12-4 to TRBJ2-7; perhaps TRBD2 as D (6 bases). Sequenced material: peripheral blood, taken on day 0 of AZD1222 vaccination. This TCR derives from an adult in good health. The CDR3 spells CASSPWRGLEQYF. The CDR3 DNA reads TGTGCCAGCAGCCCCTGGCGGGGTCTCGAGCAGTACTTC.